Listed below are T cell receptor beta chains from one sample, sequenced in a study of blood T cell repertoires in COVID-19. Assay used: immunoSEQ multiplex PCR; TCRdb lists only in-frame clones, some missing. The top ten clones hold roughly a tenth of a sample with about 260,000 clones, about four fifths of them seen once. Material for sequencing was peripheral blood. The origin of the receptors is a woman between 50 and 59 years old who had recovered from COVID-19. The CDR3 runs from the conserved cysteine through the conserved F or W. D genes are given only for firm matches. Not every row has a clone size; where given, it reads once, few, many or a size class.

>TRBD1|.|TRBV6-1|TRBJ2-7
CASSEEFWQGAYEQYF
TGTGCCAGCAGTGAAGAATTTTGGCAGGGGGCCTACGAGCAGTACTTC
>TRBD1|.|TRBV28|TRBJ1-2
CASSSQGWGYTF
TGTGCCAGCAGTTCACAGGGGTGGGGCTACACCTTC
>TRBD2|.|TRBV24-1|TRBJ2-1
CATRSGLYNEQFF
TGTGCCACCAGATCGGGACTATACAATGAGCAGTTCTTC
>.|.|TRBV7-2|TRBJ1-5
CASSLGDSQPQHF
TGTGCCAGCAGCTTAGGAGACAGTCAGCCCCAGCATTTT
>.|.|TRBV5-5|TRBJ1-2
CASSLVGRVDPNYGYTF
TGTGCCAGCAGCTTGGTCGGGCGGGTAGATCCTAACTATGGCTACACCTTC
>TRBD2|.|TRBV27|TRBJ2-5
CASTGGVKETQYF
TGTGCCAGTACGGGGGGGGTTAAAGAGACCCAGTACTTC
>.|.|TRBV28|TRBJ2-3
CASSFGGGAHTDTQYF
TGTGCCAGCAGTTTCGGAGGGGGCGCACACACAGATACGCAGTATTTT
>TRBD1|.|TRBV9|TRBJ1-2
CASSAAGTGHRNYGYTF
TGTGCCAGCAGCGCAGCCGGGACAGGGCACCGAAACTATGGCTACACCTTC
>TRBD2|.|TRBV3-1/TRBV3-2|TRBJ2-7
CASSQGLAGGKVWDEQYF
TGTGCCAGCAGCCAAGGACTAGCGGGAGGTAAAGTGTGGGACGAGCAGTACTTC
>.|.|TRBV6-5|TRBJ2-3
CASSTLATSTDTQYF
TGTGCCAGCAGTACATTAGCGACTAGCACAGATACGCAGTATTTT
>.|few|TRBV29-1|TRBJ2-1
CSVESREGNEQFF
TGCAGCGTTGAATCCAGGGAAGGCAATGAGCAGTTCTTC
>TRBD1|.|TRBV5-8|TRBJ2-7
CAIPYAQGVSYEQYF
TGTGCCATACCATACGCGCAGGGGGTCTCCTACGAGCAGTACTTC
>TRBD2|few|TRBV27|TRBJ2-3
CASSLSTSEGTQYF
TGTGCCAGCAGTTTATCCACTAGCGAGGGTACGCAGTATTTT
>.|.|TRBV27|TRBJ2-7
CASSSLGGGLYEQYF
TGTGCCAGCAGTTCGTTGGGGGGGGGCCTCTACGAGCAGTACTTC
>TRBD1|.|TRBV27|TRBJ1-5
CASSLGQGENGPQHF
TGTGCCAGCAGTTTGGGACAGGGGGAGAATGGGCCCCAGCATTTT
>.|.|TRBV24-1|TRBJ1-3
CATSDPARNTIYF
TGTGCCACCAGTGATCCCGCCAGGAACACCATATATTTT
>TRBD1|.|TRBV27|TRBJ1-1
CASSLSGTGWRNTEAFF
TGTGCCAGCAGTTTATCGGGGACAGGGTGGAGGAACACTGAAGCTTTCTTT
>.|.|TRBV3-1/TRBV3-2|TRBJ2-1
CASSQDAGRWGGTSGYNEQFF
TGTGCCAGCAGCCAAGACGCAGGACGATGGGGGGGCACCTCGGGGTACAATGAGCAGTTCTTC
>TRBD2|.|TRBV2|TRBJ2-1
CASQVGLAVGEQFF
TGTGCCAGTCAAGTGGGACTAGCGGTGGGTGAGCAGTTCTTC
>TRBD1|.|TRBV7-2|TRBJ2-3
CASSWTGTDTQYF
TGTGCCAGCAGCTGGACAGGGACAGATACGCAGTATTTT
>.|.|TRBV7-9|TRBJ2-2
CASSPRLGGETGELFF
TGTGCCAGCAGCCCGAGACTAGGGGGGGAAACCGGGGAGCTGTTTTTT
>TRBD1|.|TRBV30|TRBJ2-2
CAWSGPTGLGGELFF
TGTGCCTGGAGTGGCCCGACAGGGTTGGGCGGGGAGCTGTTTTTT
>.|.|TRBV7-2|TRBJ1-1
CASSPFVRGGLTNTEAFF
TGTGCCAGCAGCCCGTTCGTACGAGGGGGATTAACGAACACTGAAGCTTTCTTT
>.|.|TRBV5-4|TRBJ2-7
CASSPETISDEQYF
TGTGCCAGCAGCCCTGAGACAATATCGGACGAGCAGTACTTC
>.|once|TRBV28|TRBJ2-3
CASSLGTATFTDTQYF
TGTGCCAGCAGCCTCGGAACGGCGACTTTCACAGATACGCAGTATTTT
>TRBD2|once|TRBV7-2|TRBJ2-3
CASSYLLAGTNTDTQYF
TGTGCCAGCAGCTACCTACTAGCGGGAACGAACACAGATACGCAGTATTTT
>TRBD1|.|TRBV19|TRBJ2-1
CASSTSLRDRVRDEQFF
TGTGCCAGTAGTACTTCACTCCGGGACAGGGTTCGGGATGAGCAGTTCTTC
>TRBD1|.|TRBV6-6|TRBJ1-1
CASSGTANTEAFF
TGTGCCAGCAGTGGGACAGCTAACACTGAAGCTTTCTTT
>.|.|TRBV11-2|TRBJ1-2
CASSLGTNYGYTF
TGTGCCAGCAGCTTGGGGACAAACTATGGCTACACCTTC
>TRBD1|few|TRBV5-4|TRBJ2-2
CASSTGQLLNTGELFF
TGTGCCAGCAGCACGGGACAGCTACTTAACACCGGGGAGCTGTTTTTT
>.|.|TRBV5-4|TRBJ1-3
CASSGNRAGNTIYF
TGTGCCAGCAGCGGTAACAGGGCTGGAAACACCATATATTTT
>.|.|TRBV4-2|TRBJ2-3
CASSQDDYLVSQYF
TGTGCCAGCAGCCAAGATGACTACCTGGTTTCGCAGTATTTT
>.|.|TRBV19|TRBJ1-4
CASLGGSGLEKLFF
TGTGCCAGTCTCGGAGGGTCGGGGCTTGAAAAACTGTTTTTT
>.|.|TRBV7-2|TRBJ2-7
CASSPRLGEQYF
TGTGCCAGCAGCCCCCGTCTAGGCGAGCAGTACTTC
>TRBD1|.|TRBV5-6|TRBJ2-2
CASSRTGITGELFF
TGTGCCAGCAGCCGGACAGGGATCACCGGGGAGCTGTTTTTT
>.|.|TRBV12-3/TRBV12-4|TRBJ1-2
CVVVGYDYGYTF
TGTGTCGTCGTCGGGTACGACTATGGCTACACCTTC
>.|.|TRBV7-2|TRBJ1-1
CASSFIGQINTEAFF
TGTGCCAGCAGCTTCATTGGGCAGATCAACACTGAAGCTTTCTTT
>.|once|TRBV28|TRBJ1-4
CASSLAGEKLFF
TGTGCCAGCAGTTTGGCAGGGGAAAAACTGTTTTTT
>TRBD1|once|TRBV4-2|TRBJ1-5
CASSLRTGADQPQHF
TGTGCCAGCAGCCTTCGGACAGGGGCTGATCAGCCCCAGCATTTT
>TRBD1|.|TRBV28|TRBJ1-6
CASSYGQENSPLHF
TGTGCCAGCAGTTACGGACAGGAGAATTCACCCCTCCACTTT
>.|few|TRBV5-6|TRBJ2-5
CASSSQGWETQYF
TGTGCCAGCAGCTCCCAGGGATGGGAGACCCAGTACTTC